These 18 T cell receptor beta chains came from one sample sequenced in a study of tumor and adjacent non-tumor tissue in lung cancer. No cell sorting was done before RNA was extracted from the tissue. Three rounds of nested PCR, following a modified ARM-PCR protocol, produced the TCRbeta library. Using its own MiXCR run on the multiplex PCR reads, TCRdb lists one record per CDR3 protein. The sample carries roughly 70,000 distinct CDR3 sequences, 73% recorded once. Sequenced: lung tumor tissue. The receptor source for this set is a man aged 60-69 years with non-small cell lung cancer.

To note about this clonotype: Because it lacks the conserved phenylalanine or tryptophan at the end, this CDR3 is likely a read error. This chain joins TRBV20-1 and TRBJ1-6; D gene unclear. Trimming removed 7 bases at V and 0 bases at J, with 13 bases between. CDR1 is DFQATT, CDR2 SNEGSKA, per germline (reference sequence). This CDR3 is built from 15 residues. The CDR3 DNA reads TGCAGTGGAAAGGAGGGTAGCTCCTATAATTCACCCCTCCACATT. As protein: CSGKEGSSYNSPLHI.

For this clonotype: Given the absence of the conserved phenylalanine or tryptophan at the CDR3 end, a read error is likely. The chain recombines TRBV20-1 with TRBJ1-2; D is uncertain. V was clipped by 0 bases and J by 6 bases, with 14 bases between them. Germline loops: CDR1 DFQATT, CDR2 SNEGSKA (reference sequence). The CDR3 runs to 14 residues. The CDR3 DNA sequence: TGCAGTGCTAGAGATCTCTCGGAAAATAATGGCTACACCTCC. Amino acid sequence: CSARDLSENNGYTS.

On this clonotype: Here the CDR3 omits its conserved ending phenylalanine or tryptophan, so a read error is the likely source. The rearrangement joins TRBV20-1 to TRBJ2-7; no clear D. The CDR3 runs 11 residues. Germline V CDR1 and CDR2: DFQATT, SNEGSKA (reference sequence). Trimming removed 3 bases at V and 4 bases at J, with 7 bases between. The CDR3 loop is CSARGNYEQYL. The DNA of the CDR3 is TGCAGTGCTAGGGGTAATTACGAGCAGTACCTC.

This clonotype has ten or more counts. Being one base from a much bigger clone, this may be a read error. This chain links TRBV11-1 with TRBJ2-2; maybe TRBD2 (5 bases). The CDR3 has 14 amino acids. Germline V gene sequence: CDR1 SGHAT, CDR2 FQDESV (reference sequence). The CDR3 sequence: CASRYTSGTGELLF. The CDR3 DNA reads as TGTGCCAGCAGATATACTAGTGGAACCGGGGAGCTGCTTTTT.

With respect to this clonotype: One junction end does not reproduce the germline sequence, and a read error may be involved. V is TRBV14 and J is TRBJ2-2; 7 bases map to TRBD1. The CDR3 loop spans 17 amino acids. Germline lookup yields CDR1 SGHDN and CDR2 FVKESK. This chain's CDR3 is CASNQEAGTVFSGELFF. The CDR3 bases are TGTGCCAGCAACCAAGAAGCCGGGACAGTATTCAGCGGGGAGCTGTTTTTT.

The V call is TRBV29-1, the J call TRBJ2-1; 8 bases align to TRBD2. J gave up 5 bases and V 2 bases, and 11 bases lay outside the gene matches. CDR3 length: 16 residues. Germline V gives CDR1 SQVTM, CDR2 ANQGSEA. The DNA for the CDR3 is TGCAGCGTTGAAAGGCCGACTAGCGATCCGGACAATGAGCAGTTCTTC. Translating it yields CSVERPTSDPDNEQFF.

As regards this clonotype: Its ends do not fully match the called genes, so a read error is possible. DNA of the CDR3: TGTCCCAGCAAACAGGGGGCGTGGAACACTGAAGCTTTCTTT. Translating it yields CPSKQGAWNTEAFF. The chain has TRBV6-1 and TRBJ1-1, with 9 bases matching TRBD1. The CDR3 is made up of 14 amino acids. Germline V gives CDR1 MNHNS, CDR2 SASEGT.

The chain employs TRBV20-1 and TRBJ2-5, with D perhaps matching TRBD2 (5 bases). The V end was cut by 3 bases, the J end by 11 bases, with 16 bases between. In germline, CDR1 is DFQATT, CDR2 SNEGSKA (reference sequence). The CDR3 covers 12 residues. The DNA for the CDR3 is TGCAGTGCTAGGGTCGCTGGGGAGAAACAGTACTTC. Translating gives CSARVAGEKQYF.

To note about this clonotype: A much larger clone sits a single nucleotide away, making a read error possible. Here the CDR3 reads CSDEGASRYRYTF. The CDR3 DNA reads as TGCAGTGATGAGGGAGCCTCCCGCTATAGATACACCTTC. This rearrangement joins TRBV20-1 to TRBJ1-2; D is uncertain. Trimming took off 7 bases at V and 11 bases at J, with 23 bases between the two ends. CDR3 length: 13 residues. The germline CDR1 and CDR2 sequences are DFQATT and SNEGSKA (reference sequence).

With regard to this clonotype: This clone may be a read error of a much larger clone one base away. The chain links TRBV7-8 to TRBJ2-1; D might be TRBD2 (6 bases). This CDR3 has 16 amino acids. Germline CDR1 reads SGHVS; CDR2 reads FQNEAQ. V lost 2 bases and J 5 bases, leaving 16 bases between the germline ends. The chain's CDR3 is CASSLTFGLTHNEQFF. CDR3 nucleotide sequence: TGTGCCAGCAGCTTAACTTTCGGACTAACTCACAATGAGCAGTTCTTC.

In the case of this clonotype: A read error may account for a junction end that differs from germline. The chain recombines TRBV6-1 with TRBJ2-7, with D perhaps matching TRBD2 (6 bases). The CDR3 is 17 residues long. From germline, CDR1 is MNHNS and CDR2 SASEGT. The CDR3 DNA sequence: TGTGCCAGCAGTGCGGTAGCGGCGGGATGGCCCTCCTACGAGCAGTATTTC. Translating it yields CASSAVAAGWPSYEQYF.

The V call is TRBV5-1, the J call TRBJ2-1; D not resolved. Trimming stripped 2 bases from V and 5 bases from J, with 11 bases between. Germline V gene lookup returns CDR1 SGHRS and CDR2 YFSETQ. CDR3 size: 14 residues. DNA of the CDR3: TGCGCCAGCAGCTTCCGATCTAGAGACAATGAGCAGTTCTTC. Its translation is CASSFRSRDNEQFF.

The CDR3 loop is CARRTSGYNEQFF. The DNA for the CDR3 is TGTGCCAGACGGACTAGCGGATACAATGAGCAGTTCTTC. This sequence joins TRBV7-3 and TRBJ2-1; TRBD2 agrees at 10 bases. The V segment lost 9 bases and the J segment 4 bases; nucleotides outside the gene matches: 3. Germline V gene data show CDR1 as SGHTA and CDR2 as FQGTGA. CDR3 length: 13 residues.

As regards this clonotype: This likely comes from a read error, as the CDR3 has no conserved phenylalanine or tryptophan at its end. This chain uses TRBV6-5 with TRBJ2-7; D possibly corresponds to TRBD1 (5 bases). The CDR3 is 15 amino acids. Looked up from germline, CDR1 is MNHEY and CDR2 is SVGAGI. The ends were cut back, 3 bases at V and 4 bases at J, with 16 bases in the middle. In DNA form, the CDR3 reads TGTGCCAGCAGTTATGGGGCTGGAATGGTTTACGAGCAGTACCTC. Protein: CASSYGAGMVYEQYL.

In regard to this clonotype: One end of the junction varies from germline; a read error may be responsible. CDR3 DNA: TGTGCCAGCAGCCCTGTCCACTACGAGCAATACTTC. It encodes CASSPVHYEQYF. The rearrangement links TRBV14 to TRBJ2-7; D remains ambiguous. The CDR3 consists of 12 residues. Germline CDR1 reads SGHDN; CDR2 reads FVKESK. Drawing the rest from reference TRBV14 and TRBJ2-7, the complete variable domain is EAGVTQFPSHSVIEKGQTVTLRCDPISGHDNLYWYRRVMGKEIKFLLHFVKESKQDESGMPNNRFLAERTGGTYSTLKVQPAELEDSGVYFCASSPVHYEQYFGPGTRLTVT.

About this clonotype: Germline and junction disagree at one end, which may indicate a read error. The CDR3 region is CASRLDPRGEAQYF. The DNA for the CDR3 is TGCGCCAGCAGATTAGACCCACGAGGAGAGGCCCAGTACTTC. The chain employs TRBV5-1 and TRBJ2-5; D not resolved. The germline CDR1 and CDR2 sequences are SGHRS and YFSETQ. The CDR3 spans 14 residues.

The chain couples TRBV2 to TRBJ2-7; no clear D gene. Trimming removed 7 bases from V and 2 bases from J, with 0 bases in between. The germline gives CDR1 SNHLY, CDR2 FYNNEI. This CDR3 is 9 amino acids long. The CDR3 coding sequence is TGTGCCAGCACCTACGAGCAGTACTTC. Translating it yields CASTYEQYF. Full variable domain (rest looked up from reference TRBV2 and TRBJ2-7): EPEVTQTPSHQVTQMGQEVILRCVPISNHLYFYWYRQILGQKVEFLVSFYNNEISEKSEIFDDQFSVERPDGSNFTLKIRSTKLEDSAMYFCASTYEQYFGPGTRLTVT.

CDR3 DNA: TGTGCCAGCGACTTAACGCCGGGGGCTGAAGCTTTCTTT. This translates into CASDLTPGAEAFF. V and J are TRBV11-1 and TRBJ1-1; weak D call: TRBD1 (5 bases). Looked up from germline, CDR1 is SGHAT and CDR2 is FQDESV (reference sequence). The V end lost 8 bases, the J end lost 6 bases, and 16 bases lay between the germline ends. The CDR3 extends over 13 amino acids. Drawing the rest from reference TRBV11-1 and TRBJ1-1, the complete variable domain is EAEVAQSPRYKITEKSQAVAFWCDPISGHATLYWYRQILGQGPELLVQFQDESVVDDSQLPKDRFSAERLKGVDSTLKIQPAELGDSAMYLCASDLTPGAEAFFGQGTRLTVV.